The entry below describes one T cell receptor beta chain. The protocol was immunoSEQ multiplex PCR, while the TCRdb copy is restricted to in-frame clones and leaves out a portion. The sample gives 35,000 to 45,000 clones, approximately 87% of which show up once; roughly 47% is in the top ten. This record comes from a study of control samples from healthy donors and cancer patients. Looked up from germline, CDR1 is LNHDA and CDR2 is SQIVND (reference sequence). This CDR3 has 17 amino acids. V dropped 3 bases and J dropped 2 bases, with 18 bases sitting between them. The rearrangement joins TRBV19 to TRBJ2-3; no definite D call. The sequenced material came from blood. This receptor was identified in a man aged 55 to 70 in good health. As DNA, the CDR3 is TGTGCCAGTAGTATGAGCCCGACCACCGGTTACACAGATACGCAGTATTTT. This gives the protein CASSMSPTTGYTDTQYF.